This T cell receptor beta chain is from a study of blood T cell repertoires in COVID-19. Study-level information: Sites in the United States, Italy and Spain provided acute and convalescent COVID-19 samples. PBMCs, B-cell-depleted T cells, or T cells provided the cDNA or gDNA that made up the material.

As processed by the authors: Reference gene primers were amplified, and this amplification served to estimate nucleated cell counts. Libraries were prepared by immunoSEQ multiplex PCR; TCRdb keeps only in-frame clonotypes and omits some of them. V and J calls and clone size are as listed in that table; D and trimming were resolved from the DNA. The table has about 71,000 clones, 86% seen once. This TCR came from a man aged 30 to 45 with acute or convalescent COVID-19. Material: peripheral blood.

For the CDR3, the DNA is TGTGCCAGCAGCCTCAGAAACCCGGAACAGGGCAATTATGGCTACACCTTC. It is translated as CASSLRNPEQGNYGYTF. This chain connects TRBV7-2 to TRBJ1-2, with D perhaps matching TRBD1 (6 bases). Trimming stripped 5 bases from V and 5 bases from J, with 24 bases between. The CDR3 contains 17 residues. Germline CDR1 SGHTA, CDR2 FQGNSA.